This is a list of T cell receptor beta chains from one sample in a study of OX40 agonist ivuxolimab in advanced cancers. Profiling relied on immunoSEQ multiplex PCR, and the TCRdb table lists in-frame clones only, not all of them. The sample consists of 15,000 or so clones, 77% of them appearing once. The source material was CD4+ or CD8+ T cells sorted from blood, sampled in a trial of the OX40 agonist ivuxolimab. These receptors all come from an adult with an advanced solid tumor such as melanoma, head and neck, liver or kidney cancer. Both conserved end residues are part of each CDR3. The D gene is left open where the match is weak. Only part of the rows carry a size: once, few, many, or a class if the clone is expanded.

clone size: NA; V gene: TRBV28; CDR3 length: 18; D gene: TRBD2; J gene: TRBJ2-3; CDR3 protein: CASTALPSGRQTTDTQYF; CDR3 DNA: TGTGCCAGCACGGCCCTCCCTAGCGGGAGGCAAACCACAGATACGCAGTATTTT
clone size: NA; V gene: TRBV27; CDR3 length: 17; D gene: TRBD2; J gene: TRBJ2-3; CDR3 protein: CASRSGRAGPGTDTQYF; CDR3 DNA: TGTGCCAGCCGTAGCGGGAGGGCCGGGCCTGGCACAGATACGCAGTATTTT
clone size: NA; V gene: TRBV18; CDR3 length: 13; D gene: TRBD1; J gene: TRBJ1-1; CDR3 protein: CASSRQGSTEAFF; CDR3 DNA: TGTGCCAGCTCCCGACAGGGGAGCACTGAAGCTTTCTTT
clone size: NA; V gene: TRBV29-1; CDR3 length: 15; D gene: NA; J gene: TRBJ2-1; CDR3 protein: CSPEVVARGGNEQFF; CDR3 DNA: TGCAGCCCAGAAGTTGTCGCGAGAGGAGGGAATGAGCAGTTCTTC
clone size: few; V gene: TRBV27; CDR3 length: 13; D gene: TRBD2; J gene: TRBJ2-1; CDR3 protein: CASSSGLVGEQFF; CDR3 DNA: TGTGCCAGCAGTAGTGGACTAGTCGGTGAGCAGTTCTTC
clone size: NA; V gene: TRBV2; CDR3 length: 14; D gene: NA; J gene: TRBJ2-1; CDR3 protein: CASSLLVSNNEQFF; CDR3 DNA: TGTGCCAGCAGTCTACTAGTTTCCAACAATGAGCAGTTCTTC
clone size: NA; V gene: TRBV27; CDR3 length: 13; D gene: TRBD2; J gene: TRBJ2-3; CDR3 protein: CASSSTSGDTQYF; CDR3 DNA: TGTGCCAGCAGTTCTACTAGCGGAGATACGCAGTATTTT
clone size: NA; V gene: TRBV4-1; CDR3 length: 19; D gene: NA; J gene: TRBJ1-4; CDR3 protein: CASSQVLQGSGLPNEKLFF; CDR3 DNA: TGCGCCAGCAGCCAAGTATTGCAGGGCTCCGGGCTCCCTAATGAAAAACTGTTTTTT
clone size: NA; V gene: TRBV2; CDR3 length: 16; D gene: NA; J gene: TRBJ2-7; CDR3 protein: CASSPLSILNSYEQYF; CDR3 DNA: TGTGCCAGCAGCCCCCTCAGCATTCTAAATTCCTACGAGCAGTACTTC
clone size: NA; V gene: TRBV2; CDR3 length: 13; D gene: TRBD1; J gene: TRBJ2-5; CDR3 protein: CASTPGQRGTQYF; CDR3 DNA: TGTGCCAGCACTCCGGGACAGAGGGGAACCCAGTACTTC
clone size: few; V gene: TRBV21-1; CDR3 length: 17; D gene: NA; J gene: TRBJ2-7; CDR3 protein: CARFPGLAGEVGNEQYF; CDR3 DNA: TGTGCCAGGTTTCCGGGACTAGCGGGAGAAGTGGGGAACGAGCAGTACTTC
clone size: NA; V gene: TRBV10-3; CDR3 length: 12; D gene: NA; J gene: TRBJ2-2; CDR3 protein: CAISDITGELFF; CDR3 DNA: TGTGCCATCAGTGACATAACCGGGGAGCTGTTTTTT
clone size: NA; V gene: TRBV29-1; CDR3 length: 12; D gene: TRBD1; J gene: TRBJ1-4; CDR3 protein: CSVSGGDEKLFF; CDR3 DNA: TGCAGCGTATCAGGGGGGGATGAAAAACTGTTTTTT
clone size: NA; V gene: TRBV5-6; CDR3 length: 13; D gene: NA; J gene: TRBJ1-5; CDR3 protein: CASSLVLGQPQHF; CDR3 DNA: TGTGCCAGCAGCTTGGTCCTGGGGCAGCCCCAGCATTTT
clone size: few; V gene: TRBV5-2; CDR3 length: 16; D gene: NA; J gene: TRBJ1-4; CDR3 protein: CASSSTNRGLSEKLFF; CDR3 DNA: TGTGCCAGCAGCTCGACAAACAGGGGGCTGAGTGAAAAACTGTTTTTT
clone size: NA; V gene: TRBV19; CDR3 length: 12; D gene: NA; J gene: TRBJ1-3; CDR3 protein: CASRSTGNTIYF; CDR3 DNA: TGTGCCAGCCGATCGACTGGAAACACCATATATTTT
clone size: NA; V gene: TRBV28; CDR3 length: 14; D gene: NA; J gene: TRBJ2-7; CDR3 protein: CASSNRINSYEQYF; CDR3 DNA: TGTGCCAGCAGCAACAGGATTAATTCCTACGAGCAGTACTTC
clone size: NA; V gene: TRBV5-6; CDR3 length: 15; D gene: TRBD1; J gene: TRBJ2-4; CDR3 protein: CASSLVAGGANIQYF; CDR3 DNA: TGTGCCAGCAGCTTGGTGGCAGGGGGCGCGAACATTCAGTACTTC
clone size: NA; V gene: TRBV7-9; CDR3 length: 13; D gene: NA; J gene: TRBJ2-5; CDR3 protein: CASSLEIQETQYF; CDR3 DNA: TGTGCCAGCAGCTTAGAAATACAAGAGACCCAGTACTTC
clone size: few; V gene: TRBV2; CDR3 length: 12; D gene: NA; J gene: TRBJ2-4; CDR3 protein: CASSEGLGIQYF; CDR3 DNA: TGTGCCAGCAGTGAAGGGTTGGGCATTCAGTACTTC
clone size: NA; V gene: TRBV7-2; CDR3 length: 14; D gene: TRBD2; J gene: TRBJ2-1; CDR3 protein: CASSGTSGRDEQFF; CDR3 DNA: TGTGCCAGCTCGGGGACTAGCGGGAGGGATGAGCAGTTCTTC
clone size: NA; V gene: TRBV11-3; CDR3 length: 14; D gene: NA; J gene: TRBJ1-2; CDR3 protein: CASSSFSTSYGYTF; CDR3 DNA: TGTGCCAGCAGCTCCTTCAGTACCTCCTATGGCTACACCTTC
clone size: NA; V gene: TRBV5-1; CDR3 length: 16; D gene: TRBD2; J gene: TRBJ2-7; CDR3 protein: CASSLLAGGHPYEQYF; CDR3 DNA: TGTGCCAGCAGTCTACTAGCGGGCGGCCACCCCTACGAGCAGTACTTC
clone size: medium-sized; V gene: TRBV6-1; CDR3 length: 14; D gene: TRBD1; J gene: TRBJ2-7; CDR3 protein: CASKTTGESYEQYF; CDR3 DNA: TGTGCCAGCAAAACCACAGGGGAATCCTACGAGCAGTACTTC
clone size: NA; V gene: TRBV10-2; CDR3 length: 13; D gene: NA; J gene: TRBJ1-2; CDR3 protein: CASSDVGPGGYTF; CDR3 DNA: TGCGCCAGCAGTGATGTGGGACCGGGAGGCTACACCTTC
clone size: NA; V gene: TRBV10-2; CDR3 length: 15; D gene: TRBD1; J gene: TRBJ1-2; CDR3 protein: CASSHSGQGSLGYTF; CDR3 DNA: TGCGCCAGCAGTCACTCCGGACAGGGTTCCCTTGGCTACACCTTC
clone size: NA; V gene: TRBV7-9; CDR3 length: 15; D gene: NA; J gene: TRBJ2-7; CDR3 protein: CASSLDRSITYEQYF; CDR3 DNA: TGTGCCAGCAGCTTAGATCGCAGCATAACCTACGAGCAGTACTTC
clone size: few; V gene: TRBV5-1; CDR3 length: 17; D gene: TRBD2; J gene: TRBJ2-3; CDR3 protein: CASSLYGLAGGTDTQYF; CDR3 DNA: TGCGCCAGCAGCTTGTACGGACTAGCGGGAGGTACAGATACGCAGTATTTT
clone size: NA; V gene: TRBV27; CDR3 length: 12; D gene: NA; J gene: TRBJ2-1; CDR3 protein: CASSLQGDEQFF; CDR3 DNA: TGTGCCAGCAGTTTACAGGGCGATGAGCAGTTCTTC
clone size: NA; V gene: TRBV7-6; CDR3 length: 18; D gene: TRBD2; J gene: TRBJ2-5; CDR3 protein: CASSLDWGLAGDGETQYF; CDR3 DNA: TGTGCCAGCAGCTTAGACTGGGGACTAGCGGGAGACGGGGAGACCCAGTACTTC
clone size: NA; V gene: TRBV16; CDR3 length: 11; D gene: NA; J gene: TRBJ2-1; CDR3 protein: CASSQTPEQFF; CDR3 DNA: TGTGCCAGCAGCCAAACCCCCGAGCAGTTCTTC
clone size: few; V gene: TRBV2; CDR3 length: 14; D gene: NA; J gene: TRBJ2-3; CDR3 protein: CASRPGRGTDTQYF; CDR3 DNA: TGTGCCAGCAGGCCGGGTCGGGGCACAGATACGCAGTATTTT
clone size: few; V gene: TRBV6-1; CDR3 length: 15; D gene: NA; J gene: TRBJ2-1; CDR3 protein: CASQPGLALDNEQFF; CDR3 DNA: TGTGCCAGCCAACCCGGACTGGCTCTCGACAATGAGCAGTTCTTC
clone size: once; V gene: TRBV7-9; CDR3 length: 12; D gene: NA; J gene: TRBJ2-3; CDR3 protein: CATRAGTDTQYF; CDR3 DNA: TGTGCCACCAGGGCCGGCACAGATACGCAGTATTTT
clone size: NA; V gene: TRBV27; CDR3 length: 15; D gene: TRBD1; J gene: TRBJ1-4; CDR3 protein: CASSLTGTGGPLLFF; CDR3 DNA: TGTGCCAGCAGTCTAACCGGGACAGGGGGGCCTTTGCTGTTTTTT
clone size: once; V gene: TRBV9; CDR3 length: 15; D gene: NA; J gene: TRBJ2-7; CDR3 protein: CASSVEGGIPYEQYF; CDR3 DNA: TGTGCCAGCAGCGTAGAGGGCGGGATCCCCTACGAGCAGTACTTC
clone size: NA; V gene: TRBV27; CDR3 length: 14; D gene: TRBD2; J gene: TRBJ2-7; CDR3 protein: CASSPGLAAYEQYF; CDR3 DNA: TGTGCCAGCAGCCCCGGACTAGCGGCCTACGAGCAGTACTTC
clone size: NA; V gene: TRBV11-2; CDR3 length: 14; D gene: NA; J gene: TRBJ2-5; CDR3 protein: CASSLEAVGETQYF; CDR3 DNA: TGTGCCAGCAGCTTAGAGGCCGTCGGGGAGACCCAGTACTTC
clone size: NA; V gene: TRBV10-1; CDR3 length: 11; D gene: NA; J gene: TRBJ2-1; CDR3 protein: CASSDGNEQFF; CDR3 DNA: TGCGCCAGCAGTGATGGAAATGAGCAGTTCTTC
clone size: NA; V gene: TRBV15; CDR3 length: 13; D gene: NA; J gene: TRBJ2-1; CDR3 protein: CATSSIAYNEQFF; CDR3 DNA: TGTGCCACCAGCAGTATCGCCTACAATGAGCAGTTCTTC
clone size: NA; V gene: TRBV5-1; CDR3 length: 15; D gene: NA; J gene: TRBJ2-7; CDR3 protein: CASSFTVVGNYEQYF; CDR3 DNA: TGCGCCAGCAGCTTTACCGTCGTTGGGAACTACGAGCAGTACTTC
clone size: once; V gene: TRBV4-1; CDR3 length: 14; D gene: TRBD2; J gene: TRBJ2-2; CDR3 protein: CASSPQRGSGELFF; CDR3 DNA: TGCGCCAGCAGCCCCCAGCGGGGATCCGGGGAGCTGTTTTTT
clone size: NA; V gene: TRBV18; CDR3 length: 15; D gene: TRBD1; J gene: TRBJ2-1; CDR3 protein: CASSYGTEFPNEQFF; CDR3 DNA: TGTGCCAGCTCCTACGGGACAGAATTTCCCAATGAGCAGTTCTTC
clone size: NA; V gene: TRBV11-1; CDR3 length: 15; D gene: TRBD2; J gene: TRBJ2-5; CDR3 protein: CASSLDSGSGETQYF; CDR3 DNA: TGTGCCAGCAGCTTAGATAGCGGGAGTGGAGAGACCCAGTACTTC
clone size: NA; V gene: TRBV7-9; CDR3 length: 17; D gene: TRBD1; J gene: TRBJ2-3; CDR3 protein: CASSTQFQGASTDTQYF; CDR3 DNA: TGTGCCAGCAGCACCCAATTTCAGGGGGCTAGCACAGATACGCAGTATTTT
clone size: NA; V gene: TRBV29-1; CDR3 length: 15; D gene: NA; J gene: TRBJ1-5; CDR3 protein: CSVGGRSGNNQPQHF; CDR3 DNA: TGCAGCGTTGGCGGCCGCTCAGGTAATAATCAGCCCCAGCATTTT
clone size: NA; V gene: TRBV27; CDR3 length: 16; D gene: NA; J gene: TRBJ1-4; CDR3 protein: CASSSKQGPANEKLFF; CDR3 DNA: TGTGCCAGCAGCTCTAAACAGGGTCCAGCTAATGAAAAACTGTTTTTT
clone size: NA; V gene: TRBV6-1; CDR3 length: 16; D gene: TRBD2; J gene: TRBJ2-5; CDR3 protein: CASSEASSGRWETQYF; CDR3 DNA: TGTGCCAGCAGTGAAGCATCTAGCGGGAGGTGGGAGACCCAGTACTTC
clone size: NA; V gene: TRBV6-5; CDR3 length: 11; D gene: TRBD1; J gene: TRBJ2-5; CDR3 protein: CAINRGETQYF; CDR3 DNA: TGTGCCATAAACAGGGGAGAGACCCAGTACTTC
clone size: NA; V gene: TRBV28; CDR3 length: 14; D gene: NA; J gene: TRBJ2-7; CDR3 protein: CASSLAGNIYEQYF; CDR3 DNA: TGTGCCAGCAGTTTAGCTGGAAATATTTACGAGCAGTACTTC
clone size: NA; V gene: TRBV27; CDR3 length: 16; D gene: TRBD2; J gene: TRBJ2-1; CDR3 protein: CASSLSPRGRDNEQFF; CDR3 DNA: TGTGCCAGCAGTTTATCCCCTCGAGGGAGGGACAATGAGCAGTTCTTC
clone size: NA; V gene: TRBV5-1; CDR3 length: 15; D gene: NA; J gene: TRBJ1-3; CDR3 protein: CASSLELDSGNTIYF; CDR3 DNA: TGCGCCAGCAGCTTGGAACTCGACAGTGGAAACACCATATATTTT